The 17 T cell receptor beta chains below were found in one sample sequenced in a study of molecular identifiers for immune sequencing clone quantification. TCRdb re-derived calls from the PCR reads in MiXCR, one entry per CDR3 protein. Here the sample spans around 480,000 distinct CDR3 sequences, less than 30% being singletons. Specimen: naive CD8+ T cells from blood, with Jurkat cell RNA spiked in. Subset reported: FACS-sorted CD8+CD4-CCR7+CD45RA+ naive T cells. These receptors all come from a human donor in good health. Some libraries in this study had Jurkat cell RNA spiked in.

About this clonotype: With a much larger clone just one base away, this may be a read error. Likely a read error: the CDR3 ends without its conserved phenylalanine or tryptophan. The V call is TRBV14, the J call TRBJ1-2; TRBD1 might be the D (6 bases). V lost 3 bases and J 0 bases, leaving 17 bases between the germline ends. CDR1 and CDR2 (germline): SGHDN, FVKESK. The CDR3 runs 17 residues. In nucleotides, the CDR3 is TGTGCCAGCAGCCATGTCACGAGGACAGAAGCTAACTATGGCTACACCATC. It yields the protein CASSHVTRTEANYGYTI.

This clonotype was found a few times. This clone may be a read error of a much larger clone one base away. V is TRBV5-6 and J is TRBJ2-6; the D is unclear. Looked up from germline, CDR1 is SGHDT and CDR2 is YYEEEE. The CDR3 is 15 amino acids. This CDR3 is CASNLEVSGANVLTF. The CDR3 bases are TGTGCCAGCAACTTGGAAGTCTCTGGGGCCAACGTCCTGACTTTC.

In this sample, this clonotype turned up once. This may be a read error: a much more frequent sequence differs by one nucleotide. The rearrangement joins TRBV2 to TRBJ1-5; TRBD1 might be the D (5 bases). Germline lookup yields CDR1 SNHLY and CDR2 FYNNEI. This CDR3 has 14 residues. The CDR3 coding sequence is TGTGCCAGCGGACGGGACTATAGCAATCAGCCCCGGCATTTT. Protein sequence: CASGRDYSNQPRHF.

The V gene is TRBV7-9, the J gene TRBJ1-2; D is perhaps TRBD1 (5 bases). This CDR3 region has 12 residues. Germline CDR1 reads SEHNR; CDR2 reads FQNEAQ (reference sequence). Trimming cost V 4 bases and J 4 bases, with 7 bases left between them. This CDR3 is CASSYTGYGYTF. CDR3 bases: TGTGCCAGCAGCTACACAGGCTATGGCTACACCTTC.

The chain employs TRBV7-6 and TRBJ2-7, with 7 bases that match TRBD2. J lost 0 bases, V lost 0 bases, and 5 bases had no gene match. The CDR3 is 16 residues long. From germline, CDR1 is SGHVS and CDR2 FNYEAQ. CDR3 region: CASSLAERGSSYEQYF. CDR3 nucleotides: TGTGCCAGCAGCTTAGCGGAGCGGGGCAGCTCCTACGAGCAGTACTTC.

This clonotype was counted only a few times. The gene calls are TRBV20-1 and TRBJ2-7; D is undetermined. Between the trimmed V and J ends, which lost 6 bases and 0 bases, there was a span of 24 bases. Germline CDR1 reads DFQATT; CDR2 reads SNEGSKA (reference sequence). CDR3 length: 17 amino acids. The CDR3 is CSATSPGNHFSSYEQYF. The CDR3 DNA sequence: TGCAGTGCGACTTCGCCGGGTAATCACTTTAGCTCCTACGAGCAGTACTTC.

This clonotype was seen more than once but under ten times. The V and J genes are TRBV14 and TRBJ2-5; D perhaps matches TRBD2 (5 bases). CDR1 is SGHDN and CDR2 is FVKESK in the germline V gene. Trimming left V 6 bases short and J 3 bases short, with 20 bases between. The CDR3 covers 16 residues. CDR3 sequence: CASRGGSGPLEETQYF. For the CDR3, the DNA is TGTGCCAGCAGAGGCGGGTCAGGACCTCTTGAAGAGACCCAGTACTTC.

This clonotype was detected only a few times. The V call is TRBV6-1, the J call TRBJ1-1; 7 bases agree with TRBD1. The CDR3 loop spans 12 amino acids. CDR1 is MNHNS and CDR2 is SASEGT in the germline V gene. With V trimmed by 6 bases and J by 5 bases, 3 bases remained unmatched. The CDR3 region has the DNA TGTGCCAGCAGGTCACAGGGGACTGAAGCTTTCTTT. Protein sequence: CASRSQGTEAFF.

This clonotype has more than one count but fewer than ten. The chain links TRBV27 to TRBJ1-1; D is ambiguous. V was cut by 2 bases and J by 7 bases, with 11 bases left in between. The CDR3 is made up of 13 amino acids. Germline lookup yields CDR1 MNHEY and CDR2 SMNVEV (reference sequence). CDR3 region: CASSLQSRYEAFF. The DNA for the CDR3 is TGTGCCAGCAGTTTACAATCCAGGTATGAAGCTTTCTTT.

To note about this clonotype: An end of the junction does not agree with germline; a read error may underlie this. The chain combines TRBV4-3 with TRBJ1-2; 9 bases agree with TRBD1. This CDR3 contains 18 residues. Germline CDR1 is LGHNA and CDR2 is YSLEER. The CDR3, as DNA: TGCGTCAGCAGCCCGACCCTCGGACAGGGGACCGCTAACTATGGCTACACCTTC. It is translated as CVSSPTLGQGTANYGYTF.

This clonotype has more than one count but fewer than ten. This chain uses TRBV30 with TRBJ2-2, with a weak D call TRBD2 (5 bases). Germline lookup yields CDR1 GTSNPN and CDR2 SVGIG (reference sequence). Trimming took off 3 bases at V and 4 bases at J, with 12 bases between the two ends. CDR3 length: 14 amino acids. The DNA of the CDR3 is TGTGCCTGGAGCGCCCTGGAGGCCACCGGGGAGCTGTTTTTT. As protein: CAWSALEATGELFF. The full variable domain, its missing parts supplied by reference TRBV30 and TRBJ2-2, is SQTIHQWPATLVQPVGSPLSLECTVEGTSNPNLYWYRQAAGRGLQLLFYSVGIGQISSEVPQNLSASRPQDRQFILSSKKLLLSDSGFYLCAWSALEATGELFFGEGSRLTVL.

On this clonotype: Just one base apart from a much larger clone, this may be a read error. CDR3 loop: CASSFRGLREKLLF. The DNA for the CDR3 is TGTGCCAGCAGTTTCCGGGGCCTGCGAGAAAAACTGCTTTTT. The chain combines TRBV28 with TRBJ1-4; D is perhaps TRBD1 (5 bases). CDR1 MDHEN and CDR2 SYDVKM come from the germline V gene. CDR3 size: 14 residues.

The gene calls are TRBV19 and TRBJ1-5; TRBD1 matches 8 bases. V dropped 3 bases and J dropped 0; count of bases not matched to a gene: 7. CDR1 is LNHDA, CDR2 SQIVND, per germline (reference sequence). The CDR3 is 17 residues long. The DNA for the CDR3 is TGTGCCAGTAGTATCACAGGGGGACAGCTTAGCAATCAGCCCCAGCATTTT. Translating it yields CASSITGGQLSNQPQHF.

As concerns this clonotype: Since no conserved phenylalanine or tryptophan closes the CDR3, a read error is the likely cause. The chain has TRBV2 and TRBJ1-4, with 7 bases that match TRBD1. The CDR3 is 14 amino acids. Germline loops: CDR1 SNHLY, CDR2 FYNNEI. Trimming took 1 base from V and 5 from J; bases not matched to a gene: 1. The CDR3 loop reads CASSEGGGNEKLFL. The CDR3, as DNA: TGTGCCAGCAGTGAAGGAGGGGGCAATGAAAAACTGTTTCTT.

The genes are TRBV12-5 and TRBJ2-7; possible D gene TRBD1, 6 bases. Trimming stripped 4 bases from V and 2 bases from J, with 12 bases between. There are 14 residues in the CDR3. Germline V gene data show CDR1 as LGHNT and CDR2 as FRNRAP. This CDR3 is CASGYTDSAYEQYF. The CDR3 DNA reads TGTGCTAGTGGTTACACGGACAGTGCCTACGAGCAGTACTTC.

This clonotype was detected only a few times. This chain uses TRBV5-1 with TRBJ1-1; weak D call: TRBD1 (5 bases). The CDR3 runs 15 residues. In germline, CDR1 is SGHRS, CDR2 YFSETQ. V was clipped by 0 bases and J by 4 bases, with 13 bases between them. CDR3 sequence (DNA): TGCGCCAGCAGCTTGGGTGTGAGGGGAGGCACTGAAGCTTTCTTT. This codes for CASSLGVRGGTEAFF.

Ten or more counts support this clonotype. The chain links TRBV6-5 to TRBJ2-7; 7 bases are a match to TRBD1. Trimming took 2 bases from V and 2 from J; bases not matched to a gene: 3. This CDR3 spans 14 amino acids. Germline CDR1 and CDR2: MNHEY and SVGAGI. The CDR3 loop reads CASSYGTAPYEQYF. The CDR3 region has the DNA TGTGCCAGCAGTTACGGGACAGCCCCCTACGAGCAGTACTTC.